One and the same sample provided the 9 T cell receptor beta chains below, sequenced in a study of tumor and adjacent non-tumor tissue in lung cancer. Three rounds of nested PCR, following a modified ARM-PCR protocol, produced the TCRbeta library. TCRdb used MiXCR to reprocess the multiplex PCR reads, holding one entry per CDR3 protein. Of over 80,000 distinct CDR3 sequences listed, around 76% are singletons. This sample's RNA came from whole unsorted tissue. More than 3 cm separated this lung sample from the edge of the tumor. Material for sequencing was distant non-tumor lung tissue. The receptor source for this set is a woman in her forties or fifties with non-small cell lung cancer.

To note about this clonotype: The junction shows a germline mismatch at one end, possibly a read error. The chain links TRBV4-1 to TRBJ2-6; either TRBD1 or TRBD2 may supply D (5 bases each). This CDR3 spans 14 amino acids. Per germline, CDR1 MGHRA and CDR2 YSYEKL. CDR3 sequence: CAISQDSGANILIF. CDR3 DNA sequence: TGCGCCATCAGCCAGGACTCTGGGGCCAACATCCTGATTTTC.

This chain connects TRBV10-2 to TRBJ1-5; 9 bases are shared with TRBD1. Looked up from germline, CDR1 is WSHSY and CDR2 is SAAADI. The CDR3 runs 15 residues. The V and J ends lost 6 bases and 16 bases, in that order; junction bases with no gene match: 19. The CDR3 nucleotides read TGCGCCAGCAGCATGACAGGGGGGAGCAATCAGCCCCCACATTTT. Its translation is CASSMTGGSNQPPHF.

This clonotype was detected only once. The rearrangement links TRBV11-1 to TRBJ2-5; 9 bases are shared with TRBD2. CDR1 and CDR2 from the germline V gene are SGHAT and FQDESV (reference sequence). With V trimmed by 7 bases and J by 9 bases, 18 bases remained unmatched. This CDR3 is built from 16 residues. The CDR3 loop is CASNFRLAGMGKSQYF. In DNA, the CDR3 is TGTGCCAGCAACTTTCGTCTAGCGGGAATGGGAAAGTCCCAGTACTTC.

Turning to this clonotype: One junction end does not reproduce the germline sequence, and a read error may be involved. The gene calls are TRBV28 and TRBJ2-5; TRBD2 matches 12 bases. Per the germline V gene, CDR1 is MDHEN and CDR2 is SYDVKM. The CDR3 totals 18 residues. The CDR3 nucleotides read TGTGTCAGCAGCCCTCTAGCGGGAGGGCAGGGGGCTAAAGAGACCCAGTACTTC. Amino acids: CVSSPLAGGQGAKETQYF.

For this clonotype: The limits of the CDR3 on the DNA are not certain, so only TCRdb's listed CDR3 is given. The chain uses TRBV4-2 and TRBJ2-7; the table gives TRBD2 as D, unverified against the DNA. Germline CDR1 and CDR2: LGHNA and YNFKEQ. The CDR3 length equals 16 residues, ends included. The CDR3 sequence: CASSQVFGPYSCKQYF.

Concerning this clonotype: A much larger clone lies a single base off, so this may be a read error. The rearrangement joins TRBV7-9 to TRBJ2-1, with 10 bases lining up with TRBD2. The CDR3 length is 15 residues. CDR1 is SEHNR and CDR2 is FQNEAQ in the germline V gene (reference sequence). CDR3 residues: CASSKLAGVDKEQFF. In DNA form, the CDR3 reads TGTGCCAGCAGCAAGCTAGCGGGAGTAGACAAAGAGCAGTTCTTC.

This clonotype was seen once. A much larger clone lies one base from this, so it may be a read error. The chain recombines TRBV20-1 with TRBJ2-1; TRBD2 aligns across 11 bases. This CDR3 contains 13 residues. Trimming cost V 7 bases and J 12 bases; bases outside gene matches: 11. CDR1 and CDR2 from the germline V gene are DFQATT and SNEGSKA (reference sequence). DNA for the CDR3: TGCAGTGTGTCAACTAGCGGGAGTTCGGGGCAGTTCTTC. As protein: CSVSTSGSSGQFF.

Regarding this clonotype: Since the CDR3 does not end with the conserved phenylalanine or tryptophan, this likely comes from a read error. The DNA is left out, because the CDR3 cannot be placed on it with certainty; the CDR3 is given as TCRdb lists it. This chain links TRBV6-2 or TRBV6-3 with TRBJ2-1. The CDR3 adds up to 13 amino acids, both ends counted. Germline CDR1 and CDR2: MNHEY and SVGEGT. This CDR3 reads CASTEGLADERIL.

The rearrangement uses TRBV29-1 and TRBJ2-1; TRBD1 aligns across 7 bases. CDR1 is SQVTM and CDR2 is ANQGSEA in the germline V gene. CDR3 length: 17 amino acids. The trim removed 1 base at V and 11 bases at J, leaving 20 bases unmatched. CDR3 coding DNA: TGCAGCGTTGAAGTGGGAGACAGGGTGGTGTCCTATAATAAGCAGTTCTTC. As protein: CSVEVGDRVVSYNKQFF.